The source of this TCR beta chain is a study of OX40 agonist ivuxolimab in advanced cancers. Study background: Patients got intravenous ivuxolimab at 0.01 to 10 mg/kg every 2 weeks. The study's findings and limits: What antigens the expanded peripheral T cells recognized was never established.

As for this clone: The antigen remains unidentified.

CDR3 length: 14 amino acids. Germline-derived CDR1 and CDR2 are KGHSH and LQKENI. With 3 bases removed from V and 3 bases from J, the gap between germline ends came to 11 bases. Libraries were prepared by immunoSEQ multiplex PCR; TCRdb keeps only in-frame clonotypes and omits some of them. The repertoire includes tens of thousands of clones, approximately 80% of them detected once, and roughly 2.1% sits in the top ten. The material was CD4+ or CD8+ T cells sorted from blood, obtained in a trial of the OX40 agonist ivuxolimab. The chain joins TRBV18 to TRBJ1-1; a weak D match, TRBD1 (5 bases). The sequence came from an adult with an advanced solid tumor such as melanoma, head and neck, liver or kidney cancer. The CDR3 sequence is CASSPDSRYTEAFF. DNA for the CDR3: TGTGCCAGCTCACCCGACAGCAGATACACTGAAGCTTTCTTT.